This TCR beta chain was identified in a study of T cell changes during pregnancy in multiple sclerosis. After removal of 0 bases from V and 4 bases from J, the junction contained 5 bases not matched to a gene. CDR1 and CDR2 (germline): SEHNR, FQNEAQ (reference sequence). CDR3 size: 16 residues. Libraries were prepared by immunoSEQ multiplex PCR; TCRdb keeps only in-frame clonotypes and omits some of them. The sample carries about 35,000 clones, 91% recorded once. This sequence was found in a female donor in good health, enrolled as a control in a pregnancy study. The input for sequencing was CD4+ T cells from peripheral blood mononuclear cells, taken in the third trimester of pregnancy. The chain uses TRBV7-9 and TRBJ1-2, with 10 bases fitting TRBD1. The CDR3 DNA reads TGTGCCAGCAGCTTAGCCCCGACAGGGGGCCTCTATGGCTACACCTTC. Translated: CASSLAPTGGLYGYTF.